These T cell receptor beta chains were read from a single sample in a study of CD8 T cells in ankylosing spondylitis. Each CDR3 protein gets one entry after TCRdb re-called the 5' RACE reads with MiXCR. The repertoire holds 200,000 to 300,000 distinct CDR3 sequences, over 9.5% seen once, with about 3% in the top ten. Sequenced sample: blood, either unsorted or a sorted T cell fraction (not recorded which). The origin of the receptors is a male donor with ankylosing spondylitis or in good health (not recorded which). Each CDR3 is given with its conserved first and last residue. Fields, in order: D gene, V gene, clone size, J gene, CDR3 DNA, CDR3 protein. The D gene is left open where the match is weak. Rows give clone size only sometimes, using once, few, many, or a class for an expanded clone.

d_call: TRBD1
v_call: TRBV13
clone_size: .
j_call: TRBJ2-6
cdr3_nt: TGTGCCAGCAGTCGCGGACAGGGGACGTTCGGGGCCAACGTCCTGACTTTC
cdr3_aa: CASSRGQGTFGANVLTF

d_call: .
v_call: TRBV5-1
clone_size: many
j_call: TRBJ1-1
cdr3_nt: TGCGCCAGCAGCCGCGACAGAACGAACACTGAAGCTTTCTTT
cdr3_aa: CASSRDRTNTEAFF

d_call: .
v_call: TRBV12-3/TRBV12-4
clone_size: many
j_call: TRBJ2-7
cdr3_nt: TGTGCCAGCAGTTTAGAGGGGCCCACCTACGAGCAGTACTTC
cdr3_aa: CASSLEGPTYEQYF

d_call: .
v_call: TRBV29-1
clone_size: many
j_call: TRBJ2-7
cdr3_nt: TGCAGCGTTGAATTCCAGGGAGTAACGGAGCAGTACTTC
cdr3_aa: CSVEFQGVTEQYF

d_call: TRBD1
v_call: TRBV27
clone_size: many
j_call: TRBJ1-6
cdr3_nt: TGTGCCAGCAGTTCTCGACAGGGCTCACCCCTCCACTTT
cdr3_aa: CASSSRQGSPLHF

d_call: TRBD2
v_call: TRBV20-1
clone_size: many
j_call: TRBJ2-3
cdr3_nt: TGCAGTGCTCCAGGGACTAGCGGGAGGGGGCCCCGGACGCAGTATTTT
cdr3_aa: CSAPGTSGRGPRTQYF

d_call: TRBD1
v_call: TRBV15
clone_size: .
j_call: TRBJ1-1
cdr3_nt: TGTGCCACCAGCAGTGCGGGCAGGGGGCTAGAAGCTTTCTTT
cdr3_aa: CATSSAGRGLEAFF

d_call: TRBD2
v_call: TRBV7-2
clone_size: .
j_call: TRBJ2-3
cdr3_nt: TGTGCCAGCAGCTTTGGCGGGGGGGCAACAGATACGCAGTATTTT
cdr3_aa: CASSFGGGATDTQYF

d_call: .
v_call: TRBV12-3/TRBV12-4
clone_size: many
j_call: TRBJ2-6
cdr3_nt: TGTGCCAGCAGTCGATTACAGGGAAATTGGAGAGGGGCCAACGTCCTGACTTTC
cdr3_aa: CASSRLQGNWRGANVLTF

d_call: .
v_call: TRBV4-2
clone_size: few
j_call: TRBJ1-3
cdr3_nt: TGTGCCAGCAGCCAAGATCACATTAACCTCAACAGGGCTGGAAACACCATATATTTT
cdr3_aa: CASSQDHINLNRAGNTIYF

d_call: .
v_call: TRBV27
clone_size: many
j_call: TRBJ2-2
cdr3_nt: TGTGCCAGCAGTTTAGGTCTCGGTATCGCGACCGGGGAGCTGTTTTTT
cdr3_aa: CASSLGLGIATGELFF

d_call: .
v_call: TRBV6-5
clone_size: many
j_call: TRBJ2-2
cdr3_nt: TGTGCCAGCAGTTACAGGTACTCCACGTTCTCCGGGGAGCTGTTTTTT
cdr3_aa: CASSYRYSTFSGELFF

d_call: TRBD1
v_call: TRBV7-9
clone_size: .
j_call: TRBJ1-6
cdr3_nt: TGTGCCAGCAGCCACCAGGGGGCGGCGGGCCTAGATTCACCCCTCCACTTT
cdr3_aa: CASSHQGAAGLDSPLHF

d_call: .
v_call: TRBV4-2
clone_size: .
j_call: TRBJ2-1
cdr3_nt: TGTGCCAGCAGCCAGGACGGAACCAACAATGAGCAGTTCTTC
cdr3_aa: CASSQDGTNNEQFF

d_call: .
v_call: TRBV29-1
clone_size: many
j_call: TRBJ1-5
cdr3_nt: TGCAGCGCTGTGGAACAGGGAGGCAATCAGCCCCAGCATTTT
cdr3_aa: CSAVEQGGNQPQHF

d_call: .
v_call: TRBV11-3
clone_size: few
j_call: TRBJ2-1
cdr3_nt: TGTGCCAGCAGCTTAGAGTATGGGGTACCCTACAATGAGCAGTTCTTC
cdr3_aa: CASSLEYGVPYNEQFF

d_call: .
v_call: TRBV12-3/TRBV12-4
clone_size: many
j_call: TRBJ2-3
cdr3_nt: TGTGCCAGCAGTTTACGATCGGGGGCTAGCACAGATACGCAGTATTTT
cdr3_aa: CASSLRSGASTDTQYF

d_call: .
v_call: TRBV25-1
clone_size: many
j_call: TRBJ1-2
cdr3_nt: TGTGCCAGCAGTGAATCCGAACATTTACCTAACTATGGCTACACCTTC
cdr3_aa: CASSESEHLPNYGYTF

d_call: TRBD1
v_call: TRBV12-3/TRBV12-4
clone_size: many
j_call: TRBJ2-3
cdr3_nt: TGTGCCAGCAGTTTGGGGACAGGGTCAGATACGCAGTATTTT
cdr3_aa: CASSLGTGSDTQYF

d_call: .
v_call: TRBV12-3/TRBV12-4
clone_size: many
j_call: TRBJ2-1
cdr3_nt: TGTGCCAGCAGTTTAGGGGGGCGGTCCTACAATGAGCAGTTCTTC
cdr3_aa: CASSLGGRSYNEQFF

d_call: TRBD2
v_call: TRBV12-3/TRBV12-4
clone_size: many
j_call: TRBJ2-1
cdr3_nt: TGTGCCAGCAGCTTAAGGCCCAGCCTAGCGGGCTACAATGAGCAGTTCTTC
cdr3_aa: CASSLRPSLAGYNEQFF

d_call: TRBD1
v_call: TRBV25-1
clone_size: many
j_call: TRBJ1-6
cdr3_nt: TGTGCCAGCAGTCCCCGACAGGGTTGGGGTTCACCCCTCCACTTT
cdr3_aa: CASSPRQGWGSPLHF

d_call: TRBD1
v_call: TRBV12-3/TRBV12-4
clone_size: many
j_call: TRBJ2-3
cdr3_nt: TGTGCCAGCAGTCTCGGACAGGGAACCTTAATTGATACGCAGTATTTT
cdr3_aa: CASSLGQGTLIDTQYF

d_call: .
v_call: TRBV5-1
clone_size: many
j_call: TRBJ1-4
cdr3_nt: TGCGCCAGCAGCTATCAGGGGTCGGACGAAAAACTGTTTTTT
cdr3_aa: CASSYQGSDEKLFF

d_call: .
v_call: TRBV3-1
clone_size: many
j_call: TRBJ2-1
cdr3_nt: TGTGCCAGCAGCCGAGCTAAAGGGACTGGTAACAATGAGCAGTTCTTC
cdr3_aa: CASSRAKGTGNNEQFF

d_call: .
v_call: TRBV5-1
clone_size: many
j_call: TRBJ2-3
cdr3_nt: TGCGCCAGCAGCCCGGGGGTAGATACGCAGTATTTT
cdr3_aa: CASSPGVDTQYF

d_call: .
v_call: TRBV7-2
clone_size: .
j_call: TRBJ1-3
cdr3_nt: TGTGCCAGCAGCTTAGTCACCTTCTCTGGAAACACCATATATTTT
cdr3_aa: CASSLVTFSGNTIYF

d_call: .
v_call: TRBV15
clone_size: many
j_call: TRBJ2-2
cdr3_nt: TGTGCCACCAGCAGAGGGTCTTCGAACACCGGGGAGCTGTTTTTT
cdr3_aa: CATSRGSSNTGELFF

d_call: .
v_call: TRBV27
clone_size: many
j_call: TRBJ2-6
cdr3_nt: TGTGCCAGCAGTACTCGACAGGCTTCTGGGGCCAACGTCCTGACTTTC
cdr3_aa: CASSTRQASGANVLTF

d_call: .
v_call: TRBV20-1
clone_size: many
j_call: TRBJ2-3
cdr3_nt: TGCAGTGCTAGCCATGATCCCTCCACAGATACGCAGTATTTT
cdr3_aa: CSASHDPSTDTQYF

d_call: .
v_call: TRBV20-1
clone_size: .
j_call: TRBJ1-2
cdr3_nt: TGCAGTGCCCGGCGGGGACCTAACTATGGCTACACCTTC
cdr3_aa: CSARRGPNYGYTF

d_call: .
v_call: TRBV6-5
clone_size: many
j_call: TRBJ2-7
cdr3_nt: TGTGCCAGCAGTTACCACAGGCCGAGCTCCTACGAGCAGTACTTC
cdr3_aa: CASSYHRPSSYEQYF

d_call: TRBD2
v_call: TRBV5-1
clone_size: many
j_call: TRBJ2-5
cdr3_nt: TGCGCCAGCAGCCCCGGACTAGCGGGAGGGCCCGGAGAGACCCAGTACTTC
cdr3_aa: CASSPGLAGGPGETQYF

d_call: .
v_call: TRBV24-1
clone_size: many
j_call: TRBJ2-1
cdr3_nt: TGTGCCACCAGTGAAGACAGGAAAGACAGGAAGTTCTTC
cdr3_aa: CATSEDRKDRKFF

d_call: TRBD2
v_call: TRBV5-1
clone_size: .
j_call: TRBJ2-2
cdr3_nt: TGCGCCAGCAGCTTGGGACTAGCGGGGGACTTGGCGAACACCGGGGAGCTGTTTTTT
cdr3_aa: CASSLGLAGDLANTGELFF

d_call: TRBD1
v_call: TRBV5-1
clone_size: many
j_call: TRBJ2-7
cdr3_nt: TGCGCCAGCAGCCCACAACGACAGGGGGCCGAGCAGTACTTC
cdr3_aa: CASSPQRQGAEQYF

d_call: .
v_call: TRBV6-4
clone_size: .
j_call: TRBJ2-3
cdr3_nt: TGTGCTAGCAGTGACAGGACCCTACTCCACACAGATACGCAGTATTTT
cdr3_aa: CASSDRTLLHTDTQYF

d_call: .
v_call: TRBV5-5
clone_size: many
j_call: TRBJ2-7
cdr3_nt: TGTGCCAGCAGCTTCACAGGACTTCTGGACGAGCAGTACTTC
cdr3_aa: CASSFTGLLDEQYF

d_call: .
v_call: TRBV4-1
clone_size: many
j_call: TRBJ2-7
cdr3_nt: TGCGCCAGCAGCCTCCTGAGGGGGGCGAGCTCCTACGAGCAGTACTTC
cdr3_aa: CASSLLRGASSYEQYF

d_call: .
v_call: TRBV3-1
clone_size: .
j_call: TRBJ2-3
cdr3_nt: TGTGCCAGCAGCCAAGATGAGGCGGCGCAGTATTTT
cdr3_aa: CASSQDEAAQYF

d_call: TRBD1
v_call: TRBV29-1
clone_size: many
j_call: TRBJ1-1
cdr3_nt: TGCAGCGCCCAGGCAGGGGGGAACACTGAAGCTTTCTTT
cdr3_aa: CSAQAGGNTEAFF

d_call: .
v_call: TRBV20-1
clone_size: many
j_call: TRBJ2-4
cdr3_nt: TGCAGTGCTAGAGATTGGCACTCCCTTATGGTGGACATTCAGTACTTC
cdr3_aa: CSARDWHSLMVDIQYF

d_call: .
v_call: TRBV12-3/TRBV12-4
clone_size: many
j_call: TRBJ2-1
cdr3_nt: TGTGCCAGCTCGGCGGGAACGGGCTACAATGAGCAGTTCTTC
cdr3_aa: CASSAGTGYNEQFF

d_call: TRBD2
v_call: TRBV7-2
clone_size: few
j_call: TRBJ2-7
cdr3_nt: TGTGCCAGCAGCCCCGGGACTAGCGGGAGTAACGAGCAGTACTTC
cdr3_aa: CASSPGTSGSNEQYF

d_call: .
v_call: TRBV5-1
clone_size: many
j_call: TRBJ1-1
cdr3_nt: TGCGCCAGCAGCTCCGGACAGAGCCACCCTGAAGCTTTCTTT
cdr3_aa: CASSSGQSHPEAFF

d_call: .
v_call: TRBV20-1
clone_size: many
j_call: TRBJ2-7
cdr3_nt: TGCAGTGCTAGAGGGCAGGGGGCTAGCGGGACCTCCTACGAGCAGTACTTC
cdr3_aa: CSARGQGASGTSYEQYF

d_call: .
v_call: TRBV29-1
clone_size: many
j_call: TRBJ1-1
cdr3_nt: TGCAGCGTTGAAGATACCCCCCGGGGGGAGAAGAACACTGAAGCTTTCTTT
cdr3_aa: CSVEDTPRGEKNTEAFF

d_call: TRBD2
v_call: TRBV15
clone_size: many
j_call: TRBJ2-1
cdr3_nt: TGTGCCACCGAATTATTGACTAGCGGGATTAATGAGCAGTTCTTC
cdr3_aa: CATELLTSGINEQFF

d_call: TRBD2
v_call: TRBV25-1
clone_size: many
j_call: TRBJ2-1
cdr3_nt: TGTGCCAGCAGTGAGCTAGCGGGGCACAATGAGCAGTTCTTC
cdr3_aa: CASSELAGHNEQFF

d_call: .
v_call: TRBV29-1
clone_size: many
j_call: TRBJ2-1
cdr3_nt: TGCAGCGTTGGATGGGACGGACACAATGAGCAGTTCTTC
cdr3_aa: CSVGWDGHNEQFF

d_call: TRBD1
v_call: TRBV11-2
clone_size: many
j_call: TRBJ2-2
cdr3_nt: TGTGCCAGCAGACGACAGGGTCAGTCAGGGTATGGCGCGAACACCGGGGAGCTGTTTTTT
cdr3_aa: CASRRQGQSGYGANTGELFF

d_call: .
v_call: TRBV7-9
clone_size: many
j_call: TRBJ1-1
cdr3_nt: TGTGCCAGCAGGACACCGAACACTGAAGCTTTCTTT
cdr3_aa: CASRTPNTEAFF